This T cell receptor beta chain was sequenced during a study of cytomegalovirus exposure and HLA in healthy donors (dated by TCRdb to the late 2010s). Background on the whole study: According to an earlier analysis of 550 to 750 of the donors, 150 million to 200 million T cells yielded some 110 million unique TCR beta sequences and less than 300 Gb of sequence data. An early release that covered roughly 600 HLA-typed donors contained 250 to 350 gigabases of sequencing data and approximately 85 million unique TCR sequences. Among the roughly 400 genotyped donors, around 81% belonged to the genetic ancestry cluster associated with self-reported Caucasian donors. The study was designed to test whether signatures of past pathogen exposure could be identified by cataloging public T cell receptors. The study used immunosequencing to profile the T cell repertoires of 670 or so subjects and linked those repertoires to cytomegalovirus serostatus. Along with the 666-subject first cohort, a separate validation cohort of approximately 110 different subjects was used. To predict cytomegalovirus infection status, the study combined high-throughput TCR immunosequencing, statistical association of individual TCRs with disease status, and machine learning. A later analysis re-analyzed previously published TCR beta repertoires from 500 to 700 donors and added high-resolution HLA genotyping to study TCR occurrence patterns. The later analysis used no new phenotypic data to find candidate immune exposures, relying instead on TCR beta sequences and their occurrence across donors. In an earlier analysis of over 550 of the donors, high-throughput TCR beta sequencing was used to judge whether each TCR beta V gene segment behaved as functional or pseudogenic. Alongside the repertoire data, information on donor age, sex, ethnicity and CMV serostatus was compiled. Genome-wide SNP genotypes for about 65% of the roughly 670 donors were used in a later genetic analysis, which treated that subset as a discovery cohort. All discovery cohort repertoires had been generated using a single sequencing platform. Both class I and class II loci were covered by HLA typing, at four-digit resolution. Typing coverage differed by locus: A, B, C, DRB1 and DQB1 were typed in about 620-630 donors, DQA1 in 500 to 550, DPA1 in approximately 600, and DPB1 in 472. Because of strong linkage in the cohort, roughly five DR-DQ haplotypes were treated as single units for association and clustering. Among 398 genotyped donors of the cohort, an average of around 250,000 unique TCR beta nucleotide sequences was sequenced per donor, of which approximately 19% were non-productive.

Including the terminal cysteine and phenylalanine, the CDR3 comprises 14 residues. Only the CDR3 DNA stays, 42 bases, in frame from base 1. According to the germline V gene, CDR1 reads KGHSY and CDR2 reads FQNENV. Cut back by 5 bases and 2 bases, the V and J ends lie 10 bases apart. Comments on this clone: This receptor's antigen is unknown. No base quality values were provided; no much bigger clone lies one nucleotide off.

The method behind the library was the immunoSEQ multiplex PCR assay. For the multiplex PCR, a mixture combining 60 forward primers for TCR Vbeta segments and 13 reverse primers for TCR Jbeta segments was used. The CDR3 region of rearranged TCR beta genes was amplified from genomic DNA by a multiplex PCR assay. The amplified TCR beta libraries were sequenced on the Illumina HiSeq System as 87-base-pair reads. As for how the authors treated the data: In a later analysis, tens of millions of unique TCR beta chains were counted across the roughly 670 repertoires, and around 10 million of these chains were shared by at least two donors. To remove PCR and sequencing errors, raw reads were error-corrected and collapsed into unique sequences using a nearest-neighbor algorithm that merged closely related sequences. To assign V, D and J gene segments, CDR3 sequences were aligned to IMGT reference sequences. For a sequence to be retained, at least a six-nucleotide match to both a V gene segment and a J gene segment was required. A rearrangement was called productive if the CDR3 had no stop codons and remained in frame with V and J, and every other rearrangement was called non-productive. CDR3 was defined by IMGT convention, running from the second conserved V-encoded cysteine to the conserved J-encoded phenylalanine. Sequences without an unambiguous match to a single V gene segment were excluded from the earlier analysis of about 600 of the donors. In an earlier analysis of some 590 of the donors, a V segment was called functional when productive rearrangements were above 56.7%, and segregating when the standard deviation between donors exceeded 5%. To diagnose cytomegalovirus status from the catalog of TCR beta chain sequences, a statistical classification framework was built. In a later analysis, V and J genes were assigned by comparing TCR nucleotide sequences against IMGT/GENE-DB human TR gene sequences. In a later analysis, CDR3 sequences and most-parsimonious VDJ recombination scenarios were assigned using the TCRdist pipeline. A later analysis defined each TCR beta chain by its CDR3 amino acid sequence plus V-gene family, and excluded reads lacking a unique V-gene family. To address suspected cross-contamination and a sequencing artifact, a later analysis removed around 600 highly shared, low-generation-probability nucleotide sequences. For each public chain, a later analysis derived a clonal expansion index from normalized ranks of inferred template counts within each repertoire. In a later analysis, generation probabilities were computed using a VDJ recombination model fitted to out-of-frame rearrangements, and the results were checked against IGoR. In a later analysis, TCR-TCR, TCR-HLA and TCR-CMV co-occurrence was scored with hypergeometric tests, and a repertoire-size bias correction was applied to TCR pairs. In a later analysis, false discovery rates were estimated by permuting HLA or CMV assignments 20 times. In a later analysis, co-occurring TCRs were grouped with DBSCAN, and TCRdist sequence similarity was added when clustering was performed within HLA-allele-positive subsets. Repertoires with fewer than 30,000 or more than 120,000 public chains were left out of co-occurrence clustering, as were a few repertoires with anomalous nucleotide sharing. Sourced from immuneACCESS, this table was stored by TCRdb with only in-frame sequences that have V and J called. A share of the clones is absent; for the studies checked, an unresolved V gene accounts for under half, and the remainder has no known explanation. From that table come the V and J calls and clone size; the DNA was used to work out D and trimming. Within this sample are approximately 140,000 clones, with 70% to 80% of them counted one time only. The ten top clones hold 0.94% of the sample.

What the research found in general, with its limitations: The only immune exposure information available for the cohort was CMV serostatus. At a false discovery rate of 0.05, a later analysis linked under 20,000 TCR beta sequences to specific HLA alleles. A later analysis reported that several top co-occurrence clusters appeared linked to parvovirus B19, influenza, CMV and Epstein-Barr virus. A group of highly shared sequence variants was considered likely to be a technical artifact of the sequencing pipeline. This cohort had only TCR beta chains sequenced, and the lack of alpha or paired-chain data limited which features could be detected. Across donors, most TCR sequences were observed very rarely, whereas some public TCRs were present in many individuals. In a later analysis, most CMV-associated TCR beta chains were found to appear HLA-restricted, with HLA associations seemingly driven largely by CMV exposure. In a later genetic analysis, a missense DCLRE1C variant was associated with V-gene and J-gene trimming of TCR beta chains, and the association was replicated in an independent cohort. In an earlier analysis of several hundred of the donors, most TCR beta V segments were observed in productive rearrangements about 87% or about 30% of the time, broadly matching IMGT annotations. The classifier was reported to diagnose cytomegalovirus status with high specificity and sensitivity in both the original cohort and the validation cohort. Roughly 17 rarely observed V segments, including chromosome 9 orphons, were excluded from the earlier analysis of 550 to 700 of the donors because counts were too low. Roughly uniform sequencing depth across donors was assumed in presence/absence analyses, although this assumption may not hold. Strong co-occurrence of HLA alleles, especially DR and DQ, made assigning TCR associations to individual alleles difficult. In a later analysis, the rate of TCR association differed among HLA loci, with DRB1 alleles having the most associated TCRs and HLA-C alleles having the fewest. A few of the identified cytomegalovirus-associated TCR beta chains were confirmed in vitro to be specific for cytomegalovirus antigens. In the study, around 160 TCR beta chains were listed as associated with cytomegalovirus. Because some donors lacked HLA typing at each locus, the association tests relied only on the typed subset. In a later analysis, HLA-associated TCR beta chains were found to be more clonally expanded and to have lower generation probabilities than equally common non-associated chains. The authors suggested that the approach could potentially be generalized to other disease states and immunological phenotypes. According to a later genetic analysis, donors in an Asian-associated ancestry cluster had fewer N-insertions in productive TCRs than the approximately 700-donor mean. Because the 87-base-pair reads could not distinguish some IMGT-functional V segments, including TRBV6-2 and TRBV6-3, those segments were excluded. Linkage disequilibrium might explain the correlated functional status among segregating V segments, but an unknown experimental factor could not be ruled out. A further reported finding was that TCR beta sequences accurately predicted the HLA-A and HLA-B alleles for most subjects in the first cohort.

The cohort was made up of 650 to 700 healthy bone marrow donors. Cohort members were all nominally healthy when sampled, although unrecorded immune exposures were likely present. The donor tested CMV seronegative, placing the donor among the 352 seronegative members of the cohort. Each donor provided a peripheral blood sample, and peripheral blood mononuclear cells were used for TCR beta sequencing. Genomic DNA extraction from the blood cell samples was performed with the Qiagen DNeasy Blood Extraction Kit. The sequenced material came from PBMCs. This TCR was recovered from a woman in her sixties or seventies in good health and CMV-seronegative. The rearrangement joined TRBV16 to TRBJ1-3, with TRBD1 perhaps the D gene, on 6 matching bases. The CDR3 loop reads CASSTGQTGNTIYF. In nucleotide form, the sequence is TGTGCCAGCAGCACCGGACAGACTGGAAACACCATATATTTT.